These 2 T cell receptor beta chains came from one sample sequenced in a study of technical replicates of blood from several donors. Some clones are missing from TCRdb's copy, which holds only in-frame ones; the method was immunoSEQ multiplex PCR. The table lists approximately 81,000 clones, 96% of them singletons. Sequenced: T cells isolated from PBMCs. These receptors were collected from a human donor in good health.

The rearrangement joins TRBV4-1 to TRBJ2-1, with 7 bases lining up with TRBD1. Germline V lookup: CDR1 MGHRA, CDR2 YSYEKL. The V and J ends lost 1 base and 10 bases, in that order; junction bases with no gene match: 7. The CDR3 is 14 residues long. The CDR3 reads CASSQGLRGREQFF. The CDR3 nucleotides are TGCGCCAGCAGCCAAGGTCTAAGGGGGCGGGAGCAGTTCTTC.

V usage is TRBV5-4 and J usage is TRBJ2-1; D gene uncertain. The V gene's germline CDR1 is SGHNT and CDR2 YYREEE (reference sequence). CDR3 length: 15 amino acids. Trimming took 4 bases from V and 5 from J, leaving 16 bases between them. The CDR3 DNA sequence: TGTGCCAGCAGCGACGCGGCAGCTGGTCACAATGAGCAGTTCTTC. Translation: CASSDAAAGHNEQFF.